These 5 T cell receptor beta chains were all obtained from the same sample, sequenced in a study of beta chain features in type 1 diabetes. Study observations and caveats: A moderate, significant TCRB CDR3 shortening appeared in type 1 diabetes across four CD4+ subsets.

Expressed TCRB transcripts were sequenced after all isolated RNA was converted to cDNA. Measured with immunoSEQ multiplex PCR; TCRdb has only the in-frame clones, and not every one. The sample has under 300,000 clones; roughly a tenth are singletons. The antigens for these receptors are not known. Sample: naive CD4+ T cells from blood. These receptors originate from a man aged 30-40 years with type 1 diabetes.

This clone turned up a few times. The CDR3 loop is CATLSGNTIYF. The DNA of the CDR3 is TGTGCCACCCTCTCTGGAAACACCATATATTTT. V usage is TRBV2 and J usage is TRBJ1-3; D is unresolved. V lost 10 bases to trimming and J lost 0 bases, with 4 bases between them. The CDR3 totals 11 residues. The germline gives CDR1 SNHLY, CDR2 FYNNEI.

The chain combines TRBV6-1 with TRBJ2-6, with 10 bases that match TRBD2. The CDR3 length is 16 residues. Germline V gives CDR1 MNHNS, CDR2 SASEGT. Losses at the gene ends were 2 bases for V and 2 bases for J; bases not matched to a gene: 0. The DNA for the CDR3 is TGTGCCAGCAGTGAACTAGCGGGGGCTGGGGCCAACGTCCTGACTTTC. Encoded protein: CASSELAGAGANVLTF.

The V gene is TRBV18, the J gene TRBJ2-5; D remains ambiguous. Trimming shortened V by 2 bases and J by 5 bases, and 9 bases separated the two germline ends. Germline-derived CDR1 and CDR2 are KGHSH and LQKENI. The CDR3 runs to 13 residues. The CDR3 coding sequence is TGTGCCAGCTCACCATACACCTTGGAGACCCAGTACTTC. Amino acids: CASSPYTLETQYF.

The chain couples TRBV5-1 to TRBJ1-1; 9 positions match TRBD1. Per germline, CDR1 SGHRS and CDR2 YFSETQ. J lost 4 bases, V lost 2 bases, and 6 bases had no gene match. The CDR3 consists of 15 residues. The CDR3 coding sequence is TGCGCCAGCAGCTTAGGACAGGGGTACGGCACTGAAGCTTTCTTT. This sequence encodes CASSLGQGYGTEAFF. Drawing the rest from reference TRBV5-1 and TRBJ1-1, the complete variable domain is KAGVTQTPRYLIKTRGQQVTLSCSPISGHRSVSWYQQTPGQGLQFLFEYFSETQRNKGNFPGRFSGRQFSNSRSEMNVSTLELGDSALYLCASSLGQGYGTEAFFGQGTRLTVV.

This clone has just a few counts. J is TRBJ1-1 and V is TRBV18; TRBD1 matches 10 bases. CDR3 length: 14 amino acids. Germline V lookup: CDR1 KGHSH, CDR2 LQKENI. J gave up 3 bases and V 3 bases, and 1 base lay outside the gene matches. DNA for the CDR3: TGTGCCAGCTCACCGGACAGGGGGTACACTGAAGCTTTCTTT. It yields the protein CASSPDRGYTEAFF. Variable domain in full (rest from reference TRBV18 and TRBJ1-1): NAGVMQNPRHLVRRRGQEARLRCSPMKGHSHVYWYRQLPEEGLKFMVYLQKENIIDESGMPKERFSAEFPKEGPSILRIQQVVRGDSAAYFCASSPDRGYTEAFFGQGTRLTVV.